This T cell receptor beta chain was identified during a study of blood T cell repertoires in COVID-19 (dated by TCRdb to the early 2020s). At the level of the whole study: Collaborator samples came from the United States, Italy and Spain and covered acute and convalescent phases of COVID-19. The prospective study material was composed of cDNA or gDNA derived from T cells, B-cell-depleted T cells, or PBMCs. The dataset comprised deeply sampled blood TCRbeta repertoires from subjects exposed to, actively infected with, or recovered from COVID-19. The repertoires were released in a freely available public database intended as a resource for research on the immune response to SARS-CoV-2. Samples came from the ongoing ImmuneRACE study (first 160 participants) plus 1,254 subjects from 6 global collaborators. Sample metadata almost always included a de-identified subject ID, COVID-19 status, age in years and sex. Where available, HLA class I and class II types were obtained from metadata supplied by the sample provider rather than from assay-based typing. Overall study results and their limits: The amount of clinical and demographic metadata varied by source and participant and was provided uncurated.

Whole blood was collected in K2EDTA tubes by collaborating institutions according to the institutions' own protocols. For TCRbeta analysis, collaborator samples were shipped as frozen whole blood, as isolated PBMCs, or as DNA extracted from either sample type. TCRbeta CDR3 regions were amplified from genomic DNA using the immunoSEQ Assay, a bias-controlled multiplex PCR. Per the original workflow: Nucleated cell counts per sample were estimated from amplification of reference gene primers within the assay. Sequence reads were collapsed and filtered to measure the absolute abundance of every unique TCRbeta CDR3 rearrangement. For each sample, productive Simpson clonality was calculated by taking the square root of Simpson's diversity index across productive rearrangements. Here the immuneACCESS table is served through TCRdb, limited to in-frame sequences with V and J called. Missing clones are a known gap in these copies; in checked studies unresolved V genes cover under half, and the rest lacks a known reason. D and trimming come from the DNA, and the V and J calls and clone size come from that table. The table for this sample lists under 30,000 clones; approximately 92% of them were counted only once. Approximately 19% of the sample is in the top ten clones.

This clone is classified as medium-sized (0.01 to 0.1%). This clone's antigen is unknown. The input lacks base qualities; no much larger clone sits a single base away. Sequenced input: peripheral blood. This TCR came from a human donor in a cohort sampled during active COVID-19.

The DNA reads as follows: TGTGCCAGCAGCCAGGCCCGGGGATACACTGAAGCTTTCTTT. Translated, it reads CASSQARGYTEAFF. The sequence is built from TRBV14 and TRBJ1-1; the D gene is unclear. CDR1 and CDR2 were assigned from the germline V gene as SGHDN and FVKESK. The cysteine opens and the phenylalanine closes a CDR3 of 14 amino acids. Of all the DNA, just the CDR3 is kept, 42 bases in frame from base 1. The junction shows trimming of 3 bases on V and 3 bases on J, plus 11 bases between the germline ends.